These T cell receptor beta chains were read from a single sample in a study of cytomegalovirus exposure and HLA in healthy donors. TCRdb's table, derived via immunoSEQ multiplex PCR, lists solely in-frame clones and lacks some. The sample has 150,000 to 180,000 clones, 85% seen once; the top ten hold 2% to 2.5%. The specimen sequenced was PBMCs. Receptors originate from a woman between 18 and 30 years old in good health and CMV-seronegative. CDR3s include the opening cysteine and the closing phenylalanine or tryptophan. The D gene is left open where the match is weak. Size values are once, few and many counts, or a class for expanded clones, and some rows have none.

>NA|NA|TRBJ2-1|TRBV11-2
CASNPGYNEQFF
TGTGCCAGCAACCCCGGGTACAATGAGCAGTTCTTC
>once|TRBD1|TRBJ1-2|TRBV29-1
CSVAGTGASGGGYTF
TGCAGCGTGGCCGGGACAGGGGCCTCTGGAGGAGGCTACACCTTC
>NA|TRBD2|TRBJ2-5|TRBV2
CASSEAGTRLETQYF
TGTGCCAGCAGTGAAGCTGGGACTAGGTTGGAGACCCAGTACTTC
>NA|TRBD2|TRBJ2-1|TRBV5-1
CASSLVLAGVNEQFF
TGCGCCAGCAGCTTGGTACTAGCGGGCGTTAATGAGCAGTTCTTC
>NA|TRBD1|TRBJ1-3|TRBV15
CATSGGRGRFPPSGNTIYF
TGTGCCACCAGCGGGGGCAGGGGGCGCTTCCCTCCCTCTGGAAACACCATATATTTT
>NA|NA|TRBJ2-6|TRBV19
CASSISGPSSGANVLTF
TGTGCCAGTAGTATCTCAGGGCCCAGCTCTGGGGCCAACGTCCTGACTTTC
>few|TRBD1|TRBJ1-2|TRBV30
CAWTGQGSYYGYTF
TGTGCCTGGACCGGACAGGGAAGCTACTATGGCTACACCTTC
>NA|NA|TRBJ1-6|TRBV2
CASSELGDSYNSPLHF
TGTGCCAGCAGTGAACTTGGGGACTCGTATAATTCACCCCTCCACTTT
>NA|NA|TRBJ1-5|TRBV4-2
CASSQETGSNQPQHF
TGTGCCAGCAGCCAAGAAACAGGGAGCAATCAGCCCCAGCATTTT
>NA|NA|TRBJ1-2|TRBV7-2
CASSLGGTAGWGYTF
TGTGCCAGCAGCTTAGGGGGGACGGCGGGGTGGGGCTACACCTTC
>few|TRBD1|TRBJ1-6|TRBV6-5
CASRAQGLNSPLHF
TGTGCCAGCAGGGCACAGGGGCTAAATTCACCCCTCCACTTT
>few|TRBD1|TRBJ2-7|TRBV19
CASRRTGAGSYEQYF
TGTGCCAGTAGGAGGACAGGCGCGGGTTCCTACGAGCAGTACTTC
>NA|TRBD2|TRBJ2-7|TRBV27
CASAPGLAYEQYF
TGTGCCAGCGCACCGGGACTAGCCTACGAGCAGTACTTC
>once|TRBD1|TRBJ1-4|TRBV6-1
CASSPPGTGYEKLFF
TGTGCCAGCAGCCCCCCCGGGACAGGCTATGAAAAACTGTTTTTT
>NA|NA|TRBJ1-5|TRBV28
CASKTGGRNQPQHF
TGTGCCAGTAAGACGGGGGGGAGGAATCAGCCCCAGCATTTT
>few|TRBD1|TRBJ1-1|TRBV4-2
CASTRDRGAHTEAFF
TGTGCCAGCACCAGGGACAGGGGTGCCCACACTGAAGCTTTCTTT
>NA|TRBD1|TRBJ2-5|TRBV10-3
CAISRDRDQETQYF
TGTGCCATCAGCCGGGACAGAGACCAAGAGACCCAGTACTTC
>NA|TRBD1|TRBJ1-6|TRBV28
CASRGTEYNSPLHF
TGTGCCAGCAGGGGGACAGAGTATAATTCACCCCTCCACTTT
>NA|TRBD2|TRBJ2-5|TRBV5-1
CASSDGGWQETQYF
TGCGCCAGCAGCGACGGGGGGTGGCAAGAGACCCAGTACTTC
>NA|NA|TRBJ2-5|TRBV6-5
CASSYSSGRETQYF
TGTGCCAGCAGTTACTCAAGCGGCCGGGAGACCCAGTACTTC
>NA|NA|TRBJ2-3|TRBV5-5
CASSLGGVRDTQYF
TGTGCCAGCAGCTTGGGCGGAGTAAGGGATACGCAGTATTTT
>NA|TRBD2|TRBJ2-5|TRBV29-1
CSVVGLAGGPPDF
TGCAGCGTTGTCGGACTAGCGGGGGGACCCCCGGACTTC
>NA|NA|TRBJ1-6|TRBV6-4
CASQGQENSPLHF
TGTGCCAGCCAGGGGCAGGAAAATTCACCCCTCCACTTT
>NA|TRBD1|TRBJ1-5|TRBV19
CASSIGGTGWRQVSPQHF
TGTGCCAGTAGTATAGGGGGGACAGGTTGGCGACAGGTCAGCCCCCAGCATTTT
>NA|NA|TRBJ1-1|TRBV7-9
CASSFRRDGNTEAFF
TGTGCCAGCAGCTTTAGGAGAGATGGTAACACTGAAGCTTTCTTT
>NA|TRBD2|TRBJ2-1|TRBV7-9
CASSLDPSGKFTYNEQFF
TGTGCCAGCAGCTTAGATCCTAGCGGGAAATTCACCTACAATGAGCAGTTCTTC
>NA|NA|TRBJ1-1|TRBV28
CASASGNEEAFF
TGTGCCAGCGCTTCAGGGAATGAGGAAGCTTTCTTT
>NA|TRBD2|TRBJ2-3|TRBV11-2
CASSPRSGNTDTQYF
TGTGCCAGCAGCCCACGGAGCGGGAACACAGATACGCAGTATTTT
>NA|TRBD1|TRBJ2-5|TRBV18
CASSPNQGALETQYF
TGTGCCAGCTCACCGAATCAGGGGGCCCTAGAGACCCAGTACTTC
>NA|TRBD2|TRBJ2-2|TRBV6-6
CASTYTGGPTGELFF
TGTGCCAGCACCTACACGGGGGGGCCCACCGGGGAGCTGTTTTTT
>once|TRBD1|TRBJ1-4|TRBV6-4
CASSDSQVGTANEKLFF
TGTGCCAGCAGTGACTCTCAAGTGGGGACAGCTAATGAAAAACTGTTTTTT